Shown below are 30 T cell receptor beta chains from a single sample sequenced in a study of T cells in Graves' hyperthyroidism and ophthalmopathy. The TCR beta CDR3 regions underwent amplification using RNA transcripts as the source. The primer set for the first-round RT-PCR of the TCR CDR3 was HTBI. Each CDR3 protein gets one entry after TCRdb re-called the multiplex PCR reads with MiXCR. The sample yields a few hundred thousand distinct CDR3 sequences, more than 45% seen once. Sequencing was done on a sample of peripheral blood or thyroid tissue (not recorded which). Every receptor here comes from a woman aged 18 to 35 with Graves' hyperthyroidism.

The rearrangement joins TRBV19 to TRBJ1-3; TRBD1 agrees at 7 bases. Germline lookup yields CDR1 LNHDA and CDR2 SQIVND (reference sequence). The CDR3 sequence is 16 residues long. With 8 bases clipped from V and 0 bases from J, the junction kept 10 bases outside the gene matches. The CDR3 is CASGDDRENSGNTIYF. The CDR3 nucleotides are TGTGCCAGTGGTGACGACAGGGAAAACTCTGGAAACACCATATATTTT.

The gene calls are TRBV30 and TRBJ2-3; no clear D gene. The germline V gene encodes CDR1 GTSNPN and CDR2 SVGIG (reference sequence). The CDR3 loop spans 16 amino acids. Trimming took 0 bases from V and 0 from J, leaving 13 bases between them. The DNA for the CDR3 is TGTGCCTGGAGTGTGGCCCTGGAGTCTAGCACAGATACGCAGTATTTT. Its translation is CAWSVALESSTDTQYF.

This clonotype has only a few counts. The chain carries TRBV29-1 and TRBJ2-1; D may be TRBD2 (5 bases). The germline V gene has CDR1 SQVTM and CDR2 ANQGSEA. The CDR3 runs 10 residues. Trimming removed 3 bases at V and 9 bases at J, with 6 bases between. The CDR3 nucleotides are TGCAGCGTTGATGCGGGTGAGCAGTTCTTC. This sequence encodes CSVDAGEQFF.

The sample holds many counts of this clonotype. The V gene is TRBV5-4, the J gene TRBJ2-7; 13 nucleotides line up with TRBD2. Germline lookup yields CDR1 SGHNT and CDR2 YYREEE (reference sequence). Unmatched junction bases numbered 1, after V lost 4 bases and J lost 0 bases. The CDR3 consists of 15 residues. The CDR3 nucleotides are TGTGCCAGCAGCGGACTAGCGGGGGACTCCTACGAGCAGTACTTC. Protein sequence: CASSGLAGDSYEQYF.

This chain connects TRBV12-3 or TRBV12-4 to TRBJ1-2, with D possibly matching TRBD1 (5 bases). The CDR3 has 15 amino acids. V gave up 6 bases and J gave up 3 bases, with 17 bases separating them. The CDR3 spells CASSEGHLVDYGYTF. The DNA of the CDR3 is TGTGCCAGCAGCGAAGGACACCTCGTCGACTATGGCTACACCTTC.

This clonotype was seen only once. An end of the junction does not agree with germline; a read error may underlie this. The CDR3 loop is CAIRGYTETFF. The CDR3 DNA sequence: TGTGCCATCCGAGGGTACACTGAAACTTTCTTT. This chain connects TRBV10-3 to TRBJ1-1; D is uncertain. CDR1 ENHRY and CDR2 SYGVKD come from the germline V gene. The CDR3 has 11 residues.

Remarks on this clonotype: The CDR3 carries no conserved terminal phenylalanine or tryptophan, so it likely arises from a read error. No DNA is shown, since the ends of the CDR3 on it are uncertain; the CDR3 is the one TCRdb lists. The chain employs TRBV7-8 and TRBJ2-5. The CDR3 length equals 11 residues, ends included. Per the germline V gene, CDR1 is SGHVS and CDR2 is FQNEAQ. CDR3 loop: CASSPYPPQNL.

The chain is built from TRBV2 and TRBJ2-5; 8 nucleotides line up with TRBD1. There are 14 residues in the CDR3. V was pared by 7 bases and J by 5 bases, with 9 bases of the junction left unmatched. CDR1 is SNHLY, CDR2 FYNNEI, per germline. CDR3 loop: CASITQGALETQYF. Here the CDR3 DNA reads TGTGCCAGCATAACTCAGGGGGCGTTGGAGACCCAGTACTTC.

This clonotype was counted at least ten times. V and J are TRBV13 and TRBJ2-7, with D unclear. Germline CDR1 reads PRHDT; CDR2 reads FYEKMQ (reference sequence). CDR3 size: 14 residues. Trimming removed 3 bases from V and 3 bases from J, with 12 bases in between. The CDR3 is CASSFGWRYYEQYF. In nucleotides, the CDR3 is TGTGCCAGCAGCTTCGGTTGGCGGTACTACGAGCAGTACTTC.

In this sample, this clonotype turned up once. A much larger clone is a single base away; this may be a read error. The J gene is TRBJ1-2, the V gene TRBV19; tentatively, D is TRBD1 (6 bases). Trimming took off 7 bases at V and 0 bases at J, with 18 bases between the two ends. Germline CDR1 LNHDA, CDR2 SQIVND (reference sequence). The CDR3 sequence is 16 residues long. CDR3 sequence reads: CASNYPGTQSNYGYTF. CDR3 DNA sequence: TGTGCCAGTAATTATCCCGGGACACAATCTAACTATGGCTACACCTTC.

This clonotype was counted ten times or more. The V gene is TRBV5-4, the J gene TRBJ1-2, with 9 positions matching TRBD1. V was clipped by 4 bases and J by 0 bases; unmatched bases: 4. Germline CDR1 and CDR2: SGHNT and YYREEE (reference sequence). CDR3 length equals 15 residues. The CDR3 nucleotides read TGTGCCAGCAGCCCCGGACAGGGGACTAACTATGGCTACACCTTC. Its protein product is CASSPGQGTNYGYTF.

The chain uses TRBV29-1 and TRBJ1-3, with TRBD1 matching over 8 bases. V trimming: 7 bases; J trimming: 4 bases; junction bases outside the gene matches: 3. Germline-derived CDR1 and CDR2 are SQVTM and ANQGSEA. The CDR3 runs to 12 residues. The CDR3 DNA sequence: TGCAGCGGGGGACAGGAAGGAAACACCATATATTTT. Translation: CSGGQEGNTIYF.

This chain uses TRBV6-1 with TRBJ2-3; 7 bases are shared with TRBD1. Germline CDR1 reads MNHNS; CDR2 reads SASEGT. This CDR3 comprises 15 residues. The V and J ends lost 5 bases and 2 bases, in that order; junction bases with no gene match: 7. The CDR3 DNA reads as TGTGCCAGCAGTTACACCGGGACAGTCACAGATACGCAGTATTTT. Its protein is CASSYTGTVTDTQYF.

This clonotype was seen only a few times. The chain employs TRBV12-3 or TRBV12-4 and TRBJ2-6; TRBD1 matches at 9 bases. The CDR3 has 15 amino acids. Germline trimming cut 6 bases from V and 1 base from J; bases unmatched to any gene: 1. CDR3 coding DNA: TGTGCCAGCAGGACAGGGGGTTCTGGGGCCAACGTCCTGACTTTC. The encoded protein is CASRTGGSGANVLTF.

The chain recombines TRBV6-1 with TRBJ2-6, with D uncertain. The germline V gene has CDR1 MNHNS and CDR2 SASEGT. This CDR3 region has 12 residues. V lost 4 bases to trimming and J lost 6 bases, with 4 bases between them. The CDR3 region is CASSAVANVLTF. In DNA form, the CDR3 reads TGTGCCAGCAGTGCTGTGGCCAACGTCCTGACTTTC.

As concerns this clonotype: This may come from a read error, since a much larger clone is one base off. The genes are TRBV10-3 and TRBJ2-5, with a possible D match to TRBD2 (5 bases). Germline CDR1 ENHRY, CDR2 SYGVKD. The CDR3 has 21 amino acids. The V gene lost 10 bases and the J gene lost 4 bases, with 40 bases spanning the gap. DNA of the CDR3: TGTGCCAGCAGCCCCCGGCGGGTGAGGTTAAGCGCTGGGAGCGACCGAGAGACCCAGTACTTC. Translating gives CASSPRRVRLSAGSDRETQYF.

This clonotype was counted many times. This chain uses TRBV6-5 with TRBJ2-7; D call uncertain. Per germline, CDR1 MNHEY and CDR2 SVGAGI. The CDR3 length is 14 residues. The V end was cut by 4 bases, the J end by 4 bases, with 14 bases between. The CDR3 DNA reads TGTGCCAGCAGTTGGACCCCTGGATATTACGAGCAGTACTTC. Its translation is CASSWTPGYYEQYF.

The rearrangement uses TRBV15 and TRBJ1-6; possible D gene TRBD1, 5 bases. Germline assignment: CDR1 LNHNV and CDR2 YYDKDF (reference sequence). There are 16 residues in the CDR3. Trimming shortened V by 0 bases and J by 10 bases, and 16 bases separated the two germline ends. The CDR3 nucleotides are TGTGCCACCAGCAGAGACGGGACGTCGGGTCGCTCACCCCTCCACTTT. It yields the protein CATSRDGTSGRSPLHF.

This clonotype was counted ten times or more. This sequence joins TRBV6-2 or TRBV6-3 and TRBJ1-2; D gene unclear. Looked up from germline, CDR1 is MNHEY and CDR2 is SVGEGT. The CDR3 runs to 13 residues. V shed 2 bases and J shed 7 bases, with 11 bases lying between them. CDR3 sequence: CASSYRRPGGYTF. The CDR3 DNA reads TGTGCCAGCAGTTACAGACGGCCGGGTGGCTACACCTTC.

The rearrangement uses TRBV29-1 and TRBJ2-7, with 13 bases matching TRBD2. Losses at the gene ends were 6 bases for V and 5 bases for J; bases not matched to a gene: 4. Germline-derived CDR1 and CDR2 are SQVTM and ANQGSEA. This CDR3 comprises 13 residues. In nucleotides, the CDR3 is TGCAGCGTAACCGGACTAGCGGGAGACGAGCAGTACTTC. Its translation is CSVTGLAGDEQYF.

The sample holds many counts of this clonotype. The gene calls are TRBV12-3 or TRBV12-4 and TRBJ1-2; D is unresolved. The CDR3 loop spans 12 amino acids. V was shortened by 3 bases and J by 5 bases, with 7 bases between the two germline ends. CDR3: CASSFWGYGYTF. DNA for the CDR3: TGTGCCAGCAGTTTTTGGGGATATGGCTACACCTTC.

J is TRBJ2-2 and V is TRBV5-5; TRBD1 matches 10 bases. Per germline, CDR1 SGHKS and CDR2 YYEKEE (reference sequence). The CDR3 loop spans 16 amino acids. V gave up 5 bases and J gave up 5 bases; unmatched junction bases: 9. CDR3 region: CASRRTGTGETGELFF. CDR3 DNA: TGTGCCAGCAGACGTACCGGGACAGGGGAAACCGGGGAGCTGTTTTTT.

This clonotype was counted many times. V and J are TRBV10-1 and TRBJ1-1; unclear D gene. Germline-derived CDR1 and CDR2 are WNHNN and SYGVQD (reference sequence). The CDR3 runs 15 residues. V dropped 0 bases and J dropped 6 bases, with 14 bases sitting between them. The CDR3 loop is CASSESGRSNSEAFF. For the CDR3, the DNA is TGCGCCAGCAGTGAGTCTGGCAGATCTAATTCTGAAGCTTTCTTT.

Ten or more counts support this clonotype. The genes are TRBV27 and TRBJ2-7, with 9 bases identical to TRBD2. CDR1 and CDR2 from the germline V gene are MNHEY and SMNVEV (reference sequence). Trimming removed 8 bases from V and 4 bases from J; junction bases left unmatched: 3. CDR3 length: 12 amino acids. CDR3 DNA: TGTGCCAGCGGTAGCGGGAGATACGAGCAGTACTTC. It is translated as CASGSGRYEQYF.

In its sample, this clonotype was seen many times. The gene calls are TRBV10-2 and TRBJ2-7; D unclear. The V and J ends lost 3 bases and 5 bases respectively, with 5 bases between them. The CDR3 consists of 11 residues. Germline V gene lookup returns CDR1 WSHSY and CDR2 SAAADI. DNA for the CDR3: TGCGCCAGCAGTGATCTCGACGAGCAGTACTTC. Translation: CASSDLDEQYF.

Many counts were recorded for this clonotype. The V and J genes are TRBV9 and TRBJ1-5; weak D call: TRBD1 (6 bases). The CDR3 runs 14 residues. V was shortened by 4 bases and J by 9 bases, with 17 bases between the two germline ends. Germline loops: CDR1 SGDLS, CDR2 YYNGEE. The CDR3 loop is CASSQGGDKSPQHF. The CDR3 region has the DNA TGTGCCAGCAGCCAAGGGGGTGATAAATCGCCCCAGCATTTT. Full variable domain (remainder filled in from reference TRBV9 and TRBJ1-5): DSGVTQTPKHLITATGQRVTLRCSPRSGDLSVYWYQQSLDQGLQFLIQYYNGEERAKGNILERFSAQQFPDLHSELNLSSLELGDSALYFCASSQGGDKSPQHFGDGTRLSIL.

This clonotype was observed many times. The rearrangement joins TRBV18 to TRBJ2-5, with D hard to call. The CDR3 is 12 amino acids. Per the germline V gene, CDR1 is KGHSH and CDR2 is LQKENI. Trimming removed 3 bases at V and 4 bases at J, with 6 bases between. CDR3 coding DNA: TGTGCCAGCTCACCGGAGAGAGAGACCCAGTACTTC. It specifies CASSPERETQYF. Complete variable domain (other parts from reference TRBV18 and TRBJ2-5): NAGVMQNPRHLVRRRGQEARLRCSPMKGHSHVYWYRQLPEEGLKFMVYLQKENIIDESGMPKERFSAEFPKEGPSILRIQQVVRGDSAAYFCASSPERETQYFGPGTRLLVL.

Turning to this clonotype: The junction departs from germline at one end; a sequencing error may be responsible. The chain carries TRBV7-7 and TRBJ2-6; possible D gene TRBD1, 6 bases. The CDR3 is 16 amino acids. The germline CDR1 and CDR2 sequences are SSHAT and FNYEAQ (reference sequence). The CDR3 sequence is CASSYTGNTGANVLTF. CDR3 bases: TGTGCTAGCAGTTACACAGGGAACACCGGGGCCAACGTCCTGACTTTC.

This clonotype was seen ten or more times. At one end the junction does not follow the germline gene, possibly because of a read error. V is TRBV3-1 and J is TRBJ2-7, with D possibly TRBD1 on 5 matching bases. This CDR3 has 13 residues. Germline V gives CDR1 LGHDT, CDR2 YNNKEL (reference sequence). DNA of the CDR3: TGCGCCAGCAGCCAAGATCCAGGGTACGAGCAGTACTTC. This sequence encodes CASSQDPGYEQYF.

This clonotype appeared many times. CDR3 region: CASSARDRGNSPLHF. The DNA for the CDR3 is TGTGCCAGCAGCGCCCGGGACAGGGGCAATTCACCCCTCCACTTT. The J gene is TRBJ1-6, the V gene TRBV9, with 10 bases aligning to TRBD1. CDR1 is SGDLS and CDR2 is YYNGEE in the germline V gene. V lost 3 bases and J lost 7; bases outside the gene matches: 4. The CDR3 spans 15 residues.